This TCR beta chain is drawn from a study of T cell repertoires in cytomegalovirus infection (dated by TCRdb to the late 2010s). As for the study more broadly: Donor HLA type was relevant to the analysis, as public TCR beta signatures indicated carriage of CMV infection together with the matching HLA type.

Sequenced on an Illumina HiSeq 1500. The public sequencing data were trimmed at Q25 with fastp and processed into clonotypes with MiXCR by TCRdb, which kept only in-frame beta chains. Rows with a matching CDR3 protein are joined into one entry that keeps the most common DNA and genes. Counted in this sample were roughly 150,000 distinct CDR3 sequences; over 15% of them appeared once. The top ten clonotypes cover around 20% of the sample. This clonotype was detected once. What this receptor recognizes is not known. Base qualities are missing; no much larger clone stands one base away. A lone read offers only weak evidence. Findings and caveats that apply to the study as a whole: The ex vivo response was dominated by HLA-C-restricted CMV-specific TCR beta clonotypes, which also provided the single most frequent clonotype in two of eight donors. In both this cohort and an independent cohort of several hundred donors, the cumulative frequency of public TCR beta family members distinguished carriers of CMV infection plus the relevant HLA type.

Its CDR3 holds 16 amino acids, cysteine through phenylalanine. The read is trimmed to its CDR3 DNA, 48 bases read in frame from base 1. V lost 3 bases and J lost 4 bases, and the count of bases not matched to a germline gene is 4. Taken from the germline V gene (reference sequence), the CDR1 and CDR2 loops are MNHEY and SMNVEV. The sample comprised CD8+ T cells from PBMCs. This receptor chain uses TRBV27 and TRBJ2-3, with TRBD2 matching 13 junction bases. The receptor was isolated from a human donor in good health (CMV status not recorded). Some clones in this sample may be carry-over from other donors' samples. In nucleotides, the sequence is TGTGCCAGCAGTTTCCTACTAGCGGGAGGGGCAGATACGCAGTATTTT. Its translation is CASSFLLAGGADTQYF.